These 18 T cell receptor beta chains came from one sample sequenced in a study of blood T cell repertoires in COVID-19. The table came from immunoSEQ multiplex PCR; TCRdb's copy has only in-frame clones and leaves some out. This sample yields about 210,000 clones, of which about 89% are seen a single time; around 8.4% belongs to the top ten. Sequences were obtained from PBMCs or T cells enriched from blood (not recorded which). The source is a woman under 30 who had recovered from COVID-19.

This chain uses TRBV4-1 with TRBJ2-7; the D is unclear. This CDR3 spans 13 amino acids. Trimming left V 0 bases short and J 3 bases short, with 6 bases between. Germline values: CDR1 MGHRA, CDR2 YSYEKL. This CDR3 reads CASSQEFGYEQYF. The CDR3 DNA follows: TGCGCCAGCAGCCAAGAATTCGGCTACGAGCAGTACTTC.

The chain uses TRBV2 and TRBJ1-1; a weak D match, TRBD1 (5 bases). Trimming took 8 bases from V and 4 from J, leaving 8 bases between them. The CDR3 contains 11 residues. CDR1 is SNHLY, CDR2 FYNNEI, per germline. CDR3 in amino acids: CASPQGTEAFF. DNA for the CDR3: TGTGCCAGCCCCCAGGGCACTGAAGCTTTCTTT. The full variable domain, rest sourced from reference TRBV2 and TRBJ1-1, is EPEVTQTPSHQVTQMGQEVILRCVPISNHLYFYWYRQILGQKVEFLVSFYNNEISEKSEIFDDQFSVERPDGSNFTLKIRSTKLEDSAMYFCASPQGTEAFFGQGTRLTVV.

This chain uses TRBV5-6 with TRBJ2-7; 11 bases fit TRBD1. CDR1 and CDR2 (germline): SGHDT, YYEEEE. V lost 5 bases, J lost 0 bases, and 7 bases stayed unmatched. The CDR3 extends over 16 amino acids. CDR3 sequence: CASRGQGAASSYEQYF. The CDR3 bases are TGTGCCAGCAGAGGACAGGGGGCGGCCAGCTCCTACGAGCAGTACTTC. Full variable domain (missing parts from reference TRBV5-6 and TRBJ2-7): DAGVTQSPTHLIKTRGQQVTLRCSPKSGHDTVSWYQQALGQGPQFIFQYYEEEERQRGNFPDRFSGHQFPNYSSELNVNALLLGDSALYLCASRGQGAASSYEQYFGPGTRLTVT.

This clone was seen a handful of times. Additional DNA sequences in this sample encode the identical CDR3. The chain couples TRBV27 to TRBJ1-1, with TRBD1 identical over 7 bases. The germline V gene has CDR1 MNHEY and CDR2 SMNVEV (reference sequence). V gave up 2 bases and J gave up 0 bases; unmatched junction bases: 6. CDR3 length: 16 amino acids. Here the CDR3 DNA reads TGTGCCAGCAGTTTACGGAGACAGGGCATGAACACTGAAGCTTTCTTT. It codes for CASSLRRQGMNTEAFF.

The chain employs TRBV4-1 and TRBJ1-2, with D perhaps matching TRBD1 (5 bases). The CDR3 extends over 15 amino acids. V was clipped by 3 bases and J by 6 bases, with 17 bases between them. Germline V gives CDR1 MGHRA, CDR2 YSYEKL. The CDR3 bases are TGCGCCAGCAGCCATATATCTCCGGGGGGGGATGGCTACACCTTC. This gives the protein CASSHISPGGDGYTF.

This chain links TRBV7-3 with TRBJ2-5; tentatively, D is TRBD1 (5 bases). Between the trimmed V and J ends, which lost 3 bases and 5 bases, there was a span of 16 bases. CDR1 is SGHTA and CDR2 is FQGTGA in the germline V gene. This CDR3 region has 15 residues. CDR3: CASSFRGRVGETQYF. CDR3 nucleotide sequence: TGTGCCAGCAGCTTCCGAGGCAGGGTGGGGGAGACCCAGTACTTC.

This sequence joins TRBV5-4 and TRBJ1-2; TRBD1 matches 12 bases. V was clipped by 1 base and J by 7 bases; unmatched bases: 8. The length of the CDR3 is 16 residues. In germline, CDR1 is SGHNT, CDR2 YYREEE (reference sequence). CDR3 protein: CASSLIQGQGAGGYTF. The CDR3 coding sequence is TGTGCCAGCAGCTTGATCCAGGGACAGGGGGCCGGTGGCTACACCTTC.

This rearrangement joins TRBV9 to TRBJ1-2; possibly TRBD1 for D (6 bases). The germline V gene has CDR1 SGDLS and CDR2 YYNGEE. The CDR3 covers 15 residues. With 5 bases removed from V and 2 bases from J, the gap between germline ends came to 16 bases. CDR3 nucleotide sequence: TGTGCCAGCAGTCTACAGGGTGCCGCGAACTATGGCTACACCTTC. Residues: CASSLQGAANYGYTF.

The rearrangement uses TRBV5-1 and TRBJ2-7, with D maybe TRBD1 (5 bases). The CDR3 sequence is 14 residues long. In germline, CDR1 is SGHRS, CDR2 YFSETQ. Trimming shortened V by 5 bases and J by 5 bases, and 17 bases separated the two germline ends. CDR3 amino acids: CASRPDPGIDEQYF. CDR3 coding DNA: TGCGCCAGCAGACCCGACCCAGGGATCGACGAGCAGTACTTC.

This rearrangement joins TRBV5-1 to TRBJ1-3, with a weak D call TRBD1 (5 bases). This CDR3 comprises 17 residues. Per the germline V gene, CDR1 is SGHRS and CDR2 is YFSETQ. Between the trimmed V and J ends, which lost 4 bases and 0 bases, there was a span of 17 bases. CDR3 sequence: CASSPSSTAHSGNTIYF. CDR3 in DNA: TGCGCCAGCAGCCCCTCCTCGACAGCCCACTCTGGAAACACCATATATTTT.

V and J are TRBV6-5 and TRBJ1-2; 7 bases match TRBD1. In germline, CDR1 is MNHEY, CDR2 SVGAGI. With 2 bases clipped from V and 8 bases from J, the junction kept 8 bases outside the gene matches. The length of the CDR3 is 14 residues. CDR3 in amino acids: CASSYAGQAGGYTF. The CDR3 region has the DNA TGTGCCAGCAGTTACGCCGGACAGGCTGGGGGCTACACCTTC.

DNA for the CDR3: TGTGCCAGCAGAAATAGCAACACCGGGGAGCTGTTTTTT. Its translation: CASRNSNTGELFF. The genes are TRBV12-3 or TRBV12-4 and TRBJ2-2; D unclear. V lost 6 bases and J lost 2, with 7 bases in between. The CDR3 is made up of 13 amino acids.

This chain connects TRBV30 to TRBJ1-2; 7 nucleotides match TRBD1. From germline, CDR1 is GTSNPN and CDR2 SVGIG (reference sequence). This CDR3 is 11 amino acids long. Trimming removed 5 bases from V and 3 bases from J; junction bases left unmatched: 0. CDR3 DNA: TGTGCCTGGGACAGGGACTATGGCTACACCTTC. Its protein is CAWDRDYGYTF.

The chain joins TRBV29-1 to TRBJ1-4; a weak D match, TRBD1 (6 bases). This CDR3 region has 13 residues. The germline V and J ends were trimmed by 2 bases and 8 bases, with 12 bases remaining between them. Germline loops: CDR1 SQVTM, CDR2 ANQGSEA. The CDR3 sequence is CSVEKGGREKLFF. For the CDR3, the DNA is TGCAGCGTTGAAAAGGGGGGGCGGGAAAAACTGTTTTTT. Combining the CDR3 with reference TRBV29-1 and TRBJ1-4 gives the whole variable domain SAVISQKPSRDICQRGTSLTIQCQVDSQVTMMFWYRQQPGQSLTLIATANQGSEATYESGFVIDKFPISRPNLTFSTLTVSNMSPEDSSIYLCSVEKGGREKLFFGSGTQLSVL.

The V and J genes are TRBV5-6 and TRBJ2-5; maybe TRBD1 (5 bases). This CDR3 is built from 15 residues. Germline lookup yields CDR1 SGHDT and CDR2 YYEEEE. The V gene lost 0 bases and the J gene lost 5 bases, with 14 bases spanning the gap. The CDR3 sequence is CASSLAQGRVETQYF. The DNA for the CDR3 is TGTGCCAGCAGCTTGGCTCAAGGCAGGGTCGAGACCCAGTACTTC.

The chain joins TRBV20-1 to TRBJ2-3; 7 bases line up with TRBD2. Unmatched junction bases numbered 5, after V lost 3 bases and J lost 2 bases. The CDR3 has 14 amino acids. Germline V gene lookup returns CDR1 DFQATT and CDR2 SNEGSKA (reference sequence). The CDR3 reads CSASGRGNTDTQYF. The CDR3 DNA reads TGCAGTGCTAGTGGGCGGGGGAACACAGATACGCAGTATTTT.

The CDR3 nucleotides read TGTGCCAGCAGTGAAGGGCCATCTCCCTATGGCTACACCTTC. It is translated as CASSEGPSPYGYTF. The chain carries TRBV2 and TRBJ1-2; D not certain. The CDR3 totals 14 residues. CDR1 is SNHLY and CDR2 is FYNNEI in the germline V gene. V shed 1 base and J shed 4 bases, with 10 bases lying between them. Complete variable domain (other parts from reference TRBV2 and TRBJ1-2): EPEVTQTPSHQVTQMGQEVILRCVPISNHLYFYWYRQILGQKVEFLVSFYNNEISEKSEIFDDQFSVERPDGSNFTLKIRSTKLEDSAMYFCASSEGPSPYGYTFGSGTRLTVV.

The V call is TRBV7-6, the J call TRBJ2-7; 8 nucleotides match TRBD2. CDR1 and CDR2 from the germline V gene are SGHVS and FNYEAQ. The CDR3 loop spans 15 amino acids. V trimming: 4 bases; J trimming: 6 bases; junction bases outside the gene matches: 11. CDR3 region: CASSSREGPAAEQYF. In DNA form, the CDR3 reads TGTGCCAGCAGCTCTCGGGAGGGGCCCGCCGCCGAGCAGTACTTC.